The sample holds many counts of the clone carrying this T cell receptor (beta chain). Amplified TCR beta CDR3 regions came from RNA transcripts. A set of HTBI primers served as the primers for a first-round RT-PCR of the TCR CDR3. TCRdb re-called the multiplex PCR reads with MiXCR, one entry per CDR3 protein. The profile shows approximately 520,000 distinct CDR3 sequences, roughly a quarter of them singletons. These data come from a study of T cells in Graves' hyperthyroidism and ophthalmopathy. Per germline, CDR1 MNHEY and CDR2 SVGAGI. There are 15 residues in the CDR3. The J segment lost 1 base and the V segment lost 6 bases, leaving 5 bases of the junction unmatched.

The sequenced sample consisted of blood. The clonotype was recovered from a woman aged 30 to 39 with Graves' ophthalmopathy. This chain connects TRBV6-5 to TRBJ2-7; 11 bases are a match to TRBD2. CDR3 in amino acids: CASRLLAGGSYEQYF. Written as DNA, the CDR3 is TGTGCCAGCAGACTGCTAGCGGGGGGATCCTACGAGCAGTACTTC.